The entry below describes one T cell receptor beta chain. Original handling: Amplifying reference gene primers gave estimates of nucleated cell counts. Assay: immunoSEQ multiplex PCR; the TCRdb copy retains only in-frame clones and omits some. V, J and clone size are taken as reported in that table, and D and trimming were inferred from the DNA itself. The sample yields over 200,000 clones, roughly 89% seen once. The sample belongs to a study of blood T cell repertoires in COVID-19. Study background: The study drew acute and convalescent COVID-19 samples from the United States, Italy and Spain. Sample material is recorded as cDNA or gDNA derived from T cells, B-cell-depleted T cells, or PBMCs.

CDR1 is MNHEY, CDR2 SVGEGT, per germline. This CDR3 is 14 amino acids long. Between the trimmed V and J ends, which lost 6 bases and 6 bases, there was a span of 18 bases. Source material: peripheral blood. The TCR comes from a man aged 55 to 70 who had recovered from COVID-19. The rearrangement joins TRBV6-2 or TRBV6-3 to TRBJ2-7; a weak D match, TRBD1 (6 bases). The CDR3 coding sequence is TGTGCCAGCAGCGTGACAGGCGGTACCCGCGAGCAGTACTTC. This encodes CASSVTGGTREQYF.